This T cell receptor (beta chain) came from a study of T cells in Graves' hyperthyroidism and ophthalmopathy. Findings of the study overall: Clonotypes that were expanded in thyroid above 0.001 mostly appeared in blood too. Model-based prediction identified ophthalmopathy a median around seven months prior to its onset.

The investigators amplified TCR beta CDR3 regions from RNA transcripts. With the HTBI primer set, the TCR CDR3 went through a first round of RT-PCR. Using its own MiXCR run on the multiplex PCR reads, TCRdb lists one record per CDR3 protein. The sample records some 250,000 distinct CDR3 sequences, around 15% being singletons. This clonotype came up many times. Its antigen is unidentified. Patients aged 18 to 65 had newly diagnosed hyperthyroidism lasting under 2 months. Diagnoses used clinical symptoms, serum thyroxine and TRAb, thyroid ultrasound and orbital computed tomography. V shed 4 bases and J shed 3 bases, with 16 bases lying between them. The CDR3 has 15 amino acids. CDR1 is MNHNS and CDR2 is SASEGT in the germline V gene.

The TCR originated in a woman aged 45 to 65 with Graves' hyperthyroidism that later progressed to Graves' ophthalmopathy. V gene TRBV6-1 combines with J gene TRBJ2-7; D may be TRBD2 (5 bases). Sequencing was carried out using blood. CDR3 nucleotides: TGTGCCAGCAGTGTTCGATACGGGATGGGCTACGAGCAGTACTTC. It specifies CASSVRYGMGYEQYF.